What follows describes a single T cell receptor (beta chain). Its target is unknown. These data belong to a study of STAT3 mutations in large granular lymphocyte leukemia. Study in general: Roughly half of the longitudinally sequenced T-LGLL patients carried detectable canonical activating STAT3 mutations. Overall study findings and caveats: In T-cell large granular lymphocyte leukemia, about half of patients showed multiple immunodominant subclonotypes. All newly emerging clones after therapy were STAT3 wild type.

Average productive template count per sample was 35,000 to 50,000. Profiled with immunoSEQ multiplex PCR; TCRdb holds only in-frame clones, not every one. The sample lists about 3,800 clones, approximately 40% occurring once. V shed 4 bases and J shed 3 bases, with 7 bases lying between them. Germline assignment: CDR1 MNHEY and CDR2 SVGAGI. This CDR3 contains 12 residues. This clonotype was sampled from a man aged 55 to 70 with T-cell large granular lymphocyte leukemia. Some clones in this sample may be carry-over from other donors' samples. The specimen sequenced was peripheral blood mononuclear cells. This rearrangement joins TRBV6-5 to TRBJ2-7; D possibly corresponds to TRBD2 (6 bases). The CDR3 loop is CASSFGGYEQYF. Written as DNA, the CDR3 is TGTGCCAGCAGTTTCGGGGGCTACGAGCAGTACTTC.